This T cell receptor (beta chain) was identified in a study of T cell responses to AZD1222 COVID-19 vaccine. This clone was seen just once. Using immunoSEQ multiplex PCR, the repertoire was profiled, and TCRdb retains in-frame clones only, with some absent. This table holds some 96,000 clones, about 87% found once. Sequenced here: peripheral blood, sampled on day 0 of AZD1222 vaccination. The TCR was taken from an adult in good health.

The CDR3 DNA is TGTGCCAGCCTTTTCTCCGGGTCCCTTAATGAAAAACTGTTTTTT. Amino acid sequence: CASLFSGSLNEKLFF. The gene calls are TRBV2 and TRBJ1-4, with D hard to call. The CDR3 extends over 15 amino acids. The V and J ends lost 8 bases and 4 bases respectively, with 17 bases between them. The germline CDR1 and CDR2 sequences are SNHLY and FYNNEI. Drawing the rest from reference TRBV2 and TRBJ1-4, the complete variable domain is EPEVTQTPSHQVTQMGQEVILRCVPISNHLYFYWYRQILGQKVEFLVSFYNNEISEKSEIFDDQFSVERPDGSNFTLKIRSTKLEDSAMYFCASLFSGSLNEKLFFGSGTQLSVL.